This T cell receptor beta chain was recorded in a study of T cells in Graves' hyperthyroidism and ophthalmopathy. Whole-study findings and limits: By a 13 V-J model, ophthalmopathy was set apart from stable hyperthyroidism. Blood shared most expanded thyroid clonotypes above 0.001.

The sample holds many counts of this clonotype. As yet, its antigen is unknown. RNA transcripts provided the source from which TCR beta CDR3 regions were amplified. The TCR CDR3 first-round RT-PCR relied on the HTBI primer set. A single record per CDR3 protein comes from TCRdb applying MiXCR to the multiplex PCR reads. The sample lists over 350,000 distinct CDR3 sequences, around 18% occurring once. This CDR3 contains 15 residues. Germline CDR1 reads SGHAT; CDR2 reads FQDESV (reference sequence). V lost 6 bases to trimming and J lost 5 bases; unmatched junction nucleotides: 6. This receptor was taken from a man in his late teens or twenties with Graves' ophthalmopathy. Sequencing was done on a sample of blood. The gene calls are TRBV11-1 and TRBJ2-2; TRBD1 aligns across 10 bases. CDR3 nucleotide sequence: TGTGCCAGCAGTAGACCGGGACAGGGGACCGGGGAGCTGTTTTTT. It yields the protein CASSRPGQGTGELFF.